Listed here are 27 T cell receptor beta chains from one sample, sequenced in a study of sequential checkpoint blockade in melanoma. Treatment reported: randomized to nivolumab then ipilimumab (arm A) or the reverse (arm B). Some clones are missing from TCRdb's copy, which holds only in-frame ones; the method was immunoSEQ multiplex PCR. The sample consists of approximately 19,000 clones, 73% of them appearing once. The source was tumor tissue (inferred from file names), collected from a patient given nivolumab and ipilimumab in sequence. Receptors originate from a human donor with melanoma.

CDR3 bases: TGTGCCAGCAGCGGGGTTTCACAGGGGCCCTCCCTAGGGCAGTACTTC. Translating it yields CASSGVSQGPSLGQYF. The chain combines TRBV9 with TRBJ2-7; 7 bases fit TRBD1. CDR1 SGDLS and CDR2 YYNGEE come from the germline V gene. Trimming cost V 3 bases and J 9 bases; bases outside gene matches: 18. CDR3 length: 16 amino acids.

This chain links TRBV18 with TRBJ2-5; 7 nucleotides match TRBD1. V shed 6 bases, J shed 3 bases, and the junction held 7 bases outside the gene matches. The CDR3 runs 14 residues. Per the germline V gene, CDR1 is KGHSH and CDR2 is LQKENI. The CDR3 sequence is CASSPRQGKETQYF. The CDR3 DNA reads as TGTGCCAGCTCCCCCAGACAGGGAAAAGAGACCCAGTACTTC. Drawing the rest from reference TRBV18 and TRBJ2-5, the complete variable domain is NAGVMQNPRHLVRRRGQEARLRCSPMKGHSHVYWYRQLPEEGLKFMVYLQKENIIDESGMPKERFSAEFPKEGPSILRIQQVVRGDSAAYFCASSPRQGKETQYFGPGTRLLVL.

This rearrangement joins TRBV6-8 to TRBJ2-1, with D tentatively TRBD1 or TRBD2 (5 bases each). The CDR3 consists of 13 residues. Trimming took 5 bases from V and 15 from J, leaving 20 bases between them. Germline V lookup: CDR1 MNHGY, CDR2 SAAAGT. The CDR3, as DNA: TGTGCCAGCAGTCACAGAGCCGGGACCGTGGGGTTCTTC. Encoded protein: CASSHRAGTVGFF.

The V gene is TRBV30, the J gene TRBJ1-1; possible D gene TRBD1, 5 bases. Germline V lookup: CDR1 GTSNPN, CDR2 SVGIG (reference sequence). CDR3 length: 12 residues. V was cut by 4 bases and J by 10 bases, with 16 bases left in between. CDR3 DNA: TGTGCCTGGACCGGAAGGGGCGGTGGAGCTTTCTTT. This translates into CAWTGRGGGAFF.

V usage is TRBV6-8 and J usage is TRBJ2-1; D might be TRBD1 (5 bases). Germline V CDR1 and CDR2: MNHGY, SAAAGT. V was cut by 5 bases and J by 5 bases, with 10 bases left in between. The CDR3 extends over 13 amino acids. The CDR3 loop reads CASSDDSNNEQFF. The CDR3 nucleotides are TGTGCCAGCAGTGACGACAGTAACAATGAGCAGTTCTTC.

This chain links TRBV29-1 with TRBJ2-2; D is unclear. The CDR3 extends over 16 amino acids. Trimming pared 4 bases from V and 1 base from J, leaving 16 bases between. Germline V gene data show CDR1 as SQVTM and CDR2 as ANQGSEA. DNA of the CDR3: TGCAGCGTTGCCCCCTTTCCGTCCAGGAACACCGGGGAGCTGTTTTTT. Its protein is CSVAPFPSRNTGELFF.

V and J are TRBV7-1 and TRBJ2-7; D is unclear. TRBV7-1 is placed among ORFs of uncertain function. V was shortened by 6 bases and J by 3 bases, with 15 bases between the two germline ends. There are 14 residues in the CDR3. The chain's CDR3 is CASSRLSTRYEQYF. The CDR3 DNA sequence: TGTGCCAGCAGTCGCCTTTCTACGCGCTACGAGCAGTACTTC.

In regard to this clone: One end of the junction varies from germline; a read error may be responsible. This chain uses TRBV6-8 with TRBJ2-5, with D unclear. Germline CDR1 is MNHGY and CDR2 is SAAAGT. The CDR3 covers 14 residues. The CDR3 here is CAISGDVDQETQYF. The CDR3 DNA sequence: TGTGCCATCAGTGGCGATGTAGATCAAGAGACCCAGTACTTC.

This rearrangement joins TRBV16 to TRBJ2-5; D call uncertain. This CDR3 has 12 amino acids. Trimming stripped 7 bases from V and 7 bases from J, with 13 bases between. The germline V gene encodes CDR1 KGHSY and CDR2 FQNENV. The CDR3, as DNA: TGTGCCAGCAAACCCCGGGTTGCGACCCAGTACTTC. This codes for CASKPRVATQYF.

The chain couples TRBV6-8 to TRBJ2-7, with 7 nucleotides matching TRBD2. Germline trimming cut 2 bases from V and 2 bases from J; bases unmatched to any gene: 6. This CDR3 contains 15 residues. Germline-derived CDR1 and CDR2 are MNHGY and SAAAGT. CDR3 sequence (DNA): TGTGCCAGCAGTTACACCTCGGGGAGGGCCTACGAGCAGTACTTC. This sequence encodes CASSYTSGRAYEQYF.

The CDR3 here is CASSLGHNQPQHF. The DNA of the CDR3 is TGTGCCAGCAGCTTAGGGCACAATCAGCCCCAGCATTTT. This sequence joins TRBV7-2 and TRBJ1-5; D is undetermined. The V end lost 1 base, the J end lost 3 bases, and 4 bases lay between the germline ends. Germline CDR1 SGHTA, CDR2 FQGNSA. The CDR3 extends over 13 amino acids. Using reference TRBV7-2 and TRBJ1-5 for the parts outside the CDR3, the full variable domain is GAGVSQSPSNKVTEKGKDVELRCDPISGHTALYWYRQSLGQGLEFLIYFQGNSAPDKSGLPSDRFSAERTGGSVSTLTIQRTQQEDSAVYLCASSLGHNQPQHFGDGTRLSIL.

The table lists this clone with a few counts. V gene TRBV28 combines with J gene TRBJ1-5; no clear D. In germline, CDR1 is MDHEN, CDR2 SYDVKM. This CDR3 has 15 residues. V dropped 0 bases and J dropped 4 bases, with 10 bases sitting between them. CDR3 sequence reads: CASSLWPVGNQPQHF. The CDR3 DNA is TGTGCCAGCAGTTTATGGCCCGTGGGGAATCAGCCCCAGCATTTT.

This CDR3 reads CASSFTGGTEAFF. The CDR3, as DNA: TGTGCCAGCAGCTTTACGGGGGGCACTGAAGCTTTCTTT. The chain couples TRBV7-2 to TRBJ1-1; TRBD1 is a possible D gene (5 bases). Trimming cost V 3 bases and J 4 bases, with 9 bases left between them. CDR1 is SGHTA and CDR2 is FQGNSA in the germline V gene. The CDR3 loop spans 13 amino acids.

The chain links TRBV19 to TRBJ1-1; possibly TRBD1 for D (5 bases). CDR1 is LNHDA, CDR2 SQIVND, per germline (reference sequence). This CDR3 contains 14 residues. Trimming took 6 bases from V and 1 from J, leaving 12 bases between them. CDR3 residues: CASSGTEWNTEAFF. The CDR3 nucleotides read TGTGCCAGTAGCGGGACGGAGTGGAACACTGAAGCTTTCTTT.

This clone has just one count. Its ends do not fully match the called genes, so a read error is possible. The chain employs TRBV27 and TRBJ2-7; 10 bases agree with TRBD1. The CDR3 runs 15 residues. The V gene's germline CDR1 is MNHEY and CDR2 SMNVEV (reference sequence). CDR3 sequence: CATSSRDRGSYEQYF. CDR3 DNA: TGTGCCACCAGTAGCCGGGACAGGGGATCCTACGAGCAGTACTTC.

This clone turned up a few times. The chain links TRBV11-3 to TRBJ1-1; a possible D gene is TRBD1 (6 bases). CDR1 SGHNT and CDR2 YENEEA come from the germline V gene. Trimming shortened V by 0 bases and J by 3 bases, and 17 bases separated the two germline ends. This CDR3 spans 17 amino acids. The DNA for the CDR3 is TGTGCCAGCAGCTTAGAAAGATTTGTACAGGGCGACACTGAAGCTTTCTTT. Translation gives CASSLERFVQGDTEAFF.

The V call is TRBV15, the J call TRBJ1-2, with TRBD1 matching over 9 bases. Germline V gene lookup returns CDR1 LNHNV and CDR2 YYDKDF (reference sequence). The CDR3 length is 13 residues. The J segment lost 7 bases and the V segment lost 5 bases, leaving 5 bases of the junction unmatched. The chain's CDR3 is CATSFGQGRGYTF. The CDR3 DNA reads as TGTGCCACCAGCTTCGGACAGGGGCGTGGCTACACCTTC.

CDR3 sequence reads: CASSRSGTVVNEQFF. CDR3 bases: TGCGCCAGCAGCCGATCCGGGACAGTAGTTAATGAGCAGTTCTTC. The chain uses TRBV5-1 and TRBJ2-1; 7 bases are shared with TRBD1. From germline, CDR1 is SGHRS and CDR2 YFSETQ. The J segment lost 7 bases and the V segment lost 4 bases, leaving 11 bases of the junction unmatched. CDR3 length equals 15 residues.

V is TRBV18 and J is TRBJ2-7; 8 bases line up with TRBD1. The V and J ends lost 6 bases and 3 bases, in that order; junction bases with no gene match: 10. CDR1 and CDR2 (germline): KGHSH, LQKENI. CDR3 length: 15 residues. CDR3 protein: CASSRTGGKNYEQYF. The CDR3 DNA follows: TGTGCCAGCTCTCGAACAGGGGGGAAAAACTACGAGCAGTACTTC.

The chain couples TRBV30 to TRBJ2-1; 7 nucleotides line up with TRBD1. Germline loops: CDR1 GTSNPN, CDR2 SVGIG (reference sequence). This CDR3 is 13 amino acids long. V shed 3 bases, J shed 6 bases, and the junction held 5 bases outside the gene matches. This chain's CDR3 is CAWSTGQSNEQFF. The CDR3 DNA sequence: TGTGCCTGGAGCACGGGACAGTCCAATGAGCAGTTCTTC.

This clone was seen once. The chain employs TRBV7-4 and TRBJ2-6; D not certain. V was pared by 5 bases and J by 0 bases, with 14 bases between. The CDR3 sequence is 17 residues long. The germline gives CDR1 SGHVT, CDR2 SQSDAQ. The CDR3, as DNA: TGTGCCAGCAGCCCGGATACTCGGAGCTCTGGGGCCAACGTCCTGACTTTC. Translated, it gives CASSPDTRSSGANVLTF.

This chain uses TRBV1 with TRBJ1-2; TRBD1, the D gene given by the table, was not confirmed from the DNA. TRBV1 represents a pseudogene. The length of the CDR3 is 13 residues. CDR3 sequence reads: CASSFYRGRGYTF. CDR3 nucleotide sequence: TGCGCCAGCAGCTTTTACAGGGGGCGAGGCTACACCTTC.

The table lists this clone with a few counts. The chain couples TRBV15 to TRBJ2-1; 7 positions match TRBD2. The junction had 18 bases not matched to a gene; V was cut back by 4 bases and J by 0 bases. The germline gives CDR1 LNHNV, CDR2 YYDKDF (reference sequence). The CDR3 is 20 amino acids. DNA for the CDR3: TGTGCCACCAGCAAGCAGTCGGCTAGCGGACAAACCAGCTCCTACAATGAGCAGTTCTTC. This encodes CATSKQSASGQTSSYNEQFF.

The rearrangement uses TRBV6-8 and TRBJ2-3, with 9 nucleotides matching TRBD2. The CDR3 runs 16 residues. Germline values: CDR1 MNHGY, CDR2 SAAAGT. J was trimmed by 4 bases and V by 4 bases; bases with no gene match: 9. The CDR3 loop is CASSLGGSGSADTQYF. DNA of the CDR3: TGTGCCAGCAGTTTAGGTGGTAGCGGGAGTGCAGATACGCAGTATTTT.

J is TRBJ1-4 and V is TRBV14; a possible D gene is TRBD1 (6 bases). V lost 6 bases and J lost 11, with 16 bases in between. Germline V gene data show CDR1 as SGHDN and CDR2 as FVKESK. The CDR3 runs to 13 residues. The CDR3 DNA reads TGTGCCAGCAGTGTGGAAGGGGGTAGGAAACTGTTTTTT. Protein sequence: CASSVEGGRKLFF.

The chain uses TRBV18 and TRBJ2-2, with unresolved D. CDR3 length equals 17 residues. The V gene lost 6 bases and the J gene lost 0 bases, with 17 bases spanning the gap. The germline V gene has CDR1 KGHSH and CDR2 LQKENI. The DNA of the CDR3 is TGTGCCAGCTCTACCACCGGTTGGCTAGCGAACACCGGGGAGCTGTTTTTT. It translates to CASSTTGWLANTGELFF.

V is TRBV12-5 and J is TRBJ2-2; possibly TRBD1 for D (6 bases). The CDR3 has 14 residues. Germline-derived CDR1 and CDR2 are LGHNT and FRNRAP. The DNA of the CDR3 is TGTGCCAGCCTCCGGGACACCCACACCGGGGAGCTGTTTTTT. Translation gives CASLRDTHTGELFF.